This TCR beta chain was found in a study of cytomegalovirus exposure and HLA in healthy donors. This CDR3 region has 15 residues. Trimming stripped 1 base from V and 3 bases from J, with 7 bases between. In germline, CDR1 is SGHVS, CDR2 FNYEAQ. General study results and limits: Across donors, presence/absence analyses took sequencing depth to be roughly uniform.

Of note for this clone: The antigen is not known.

The PCR contained 60 Vbeta and 13 Jbeta primers. The assay was immunoSEQ multiplex PCR, and TCRdb's table has in-frame clones only and misses some. Its listing shows around 100,000 clones. The chain recombines TRBV7-6 with TRBJ1-6; D perhaps matches TRBD1 (5 bases). Material: PBMCs. The source of this sequence is a man aged 40-50 years in good health and CMV-seronegative. The CDR3 region is CASSLDTGYNSPLHF. The CDR3 region has the DNA TGTGCCAGCAGCTTAGACACAGGCTATAATTCACCCCTCCACTTT. Full variable domain (outside the CDR3, taken from reference TRBV7-6 and TRBJ1-6): GAGVSQSPRYKVTKRGQDVALRCDPISGHVSLYWYRQALGQGPEFLTYFNYEAQQDKSGLPNDRFSAERPEGSISTLTIQRTEQRDSAMYRCASSLDTGYNSPLHFGNGTRLTVT.